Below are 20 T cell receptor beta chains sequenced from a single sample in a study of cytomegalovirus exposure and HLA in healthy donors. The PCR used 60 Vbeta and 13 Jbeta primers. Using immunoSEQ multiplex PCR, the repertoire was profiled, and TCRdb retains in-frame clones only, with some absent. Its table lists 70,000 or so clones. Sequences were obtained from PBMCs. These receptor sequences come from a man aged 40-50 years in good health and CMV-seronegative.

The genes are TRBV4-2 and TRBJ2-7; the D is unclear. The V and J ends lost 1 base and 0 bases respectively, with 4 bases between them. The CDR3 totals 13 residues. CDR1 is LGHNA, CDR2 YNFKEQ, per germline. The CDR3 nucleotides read TGTGCCAGCAGCCAAGGCAGCTCCTACGAGCAGTACTTC. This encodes CASSQGSSYEQYF.

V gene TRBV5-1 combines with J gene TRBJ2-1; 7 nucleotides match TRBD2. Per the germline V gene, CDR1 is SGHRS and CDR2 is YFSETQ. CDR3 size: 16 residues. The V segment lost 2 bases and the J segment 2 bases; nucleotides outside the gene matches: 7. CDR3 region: CASSLSTSVAYNEQFF. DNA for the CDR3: TGCGCCAGCAGCTTATCCACTAGCGTAGCCTACAATGAGCAGTTCTTC. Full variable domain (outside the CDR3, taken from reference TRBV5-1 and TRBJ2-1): KAGVTQTPRYLIKTRGQQVTLSCSPISGHRSVSWYQQTPGQGLQFLFEYFSETQRNKGNFPGRFSGRQFSNSRSEMNVSTLELGDSALYLCASSLSTSVAYNEQFFGPGTRLTVL.

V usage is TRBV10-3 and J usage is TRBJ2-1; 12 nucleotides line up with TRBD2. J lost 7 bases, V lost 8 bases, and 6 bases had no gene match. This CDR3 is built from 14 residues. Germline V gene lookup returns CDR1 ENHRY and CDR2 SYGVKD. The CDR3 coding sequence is TGTGCCATCCAGCCTAGCGGGGGGGCGAATGAGCAGTTCTTC. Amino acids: CAIQPSGGANEQFF.

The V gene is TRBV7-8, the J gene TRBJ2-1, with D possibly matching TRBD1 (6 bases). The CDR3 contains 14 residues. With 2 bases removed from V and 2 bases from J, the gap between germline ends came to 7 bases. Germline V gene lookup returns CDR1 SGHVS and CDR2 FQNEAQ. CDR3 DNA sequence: TGTGCCAGCAGCTTAAGGGACACCTACAATGAGCAGTTCTTC. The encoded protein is CASSLRDTYNEQFF.

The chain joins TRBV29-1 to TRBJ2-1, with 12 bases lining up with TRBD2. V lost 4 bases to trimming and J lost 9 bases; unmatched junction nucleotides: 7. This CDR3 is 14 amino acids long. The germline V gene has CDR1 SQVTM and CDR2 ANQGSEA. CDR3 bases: TGCAGCGTTGCTCGACTAGCGGGAGAAACTGAGCAGTTCTTC. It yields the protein CSVARLAGETEQFF.

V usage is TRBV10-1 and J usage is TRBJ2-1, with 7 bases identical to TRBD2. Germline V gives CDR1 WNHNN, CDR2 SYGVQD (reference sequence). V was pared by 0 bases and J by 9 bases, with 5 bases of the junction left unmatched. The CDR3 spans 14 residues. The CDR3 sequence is CASSESGGEGEQFF. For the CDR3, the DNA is TGCGCCAGCAGTGAGTCAGGTGGGGAGGGTGAGCAGTTCTTC.

This chain's CDR3 is CAISDMEGNYGYTF. The DNA of the CDR3 is TGTGCCATCAGTGATATGGAGGGCAACTATGGCTACACCTTC. The chain links TRBV10-3 to TRBJ1-2; D unresolved. V lost 3 bases and J lost 2, with 10 bases in between. Germline loops: CDR1 ENHRY, CDR2 SYGVKD. This CDR3 has 14 residues.

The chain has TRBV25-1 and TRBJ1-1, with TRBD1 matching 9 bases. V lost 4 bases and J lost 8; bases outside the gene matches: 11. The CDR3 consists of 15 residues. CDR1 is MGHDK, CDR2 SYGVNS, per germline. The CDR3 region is CASSGLGQGRGEAFF. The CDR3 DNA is TGTGCCAGCAGTGGGCTTGGACAGGGGCGAGGAGAAGCTTTCTTT.

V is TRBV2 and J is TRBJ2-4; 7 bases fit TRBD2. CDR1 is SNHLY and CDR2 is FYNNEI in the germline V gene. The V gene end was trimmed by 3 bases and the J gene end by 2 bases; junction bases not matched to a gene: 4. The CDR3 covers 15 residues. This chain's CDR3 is CASSEREITKNIQYF. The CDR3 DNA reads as TGTGCCAGCAGTGAGCGGGAGATTACCAAAAACATTCAGTACTTC.

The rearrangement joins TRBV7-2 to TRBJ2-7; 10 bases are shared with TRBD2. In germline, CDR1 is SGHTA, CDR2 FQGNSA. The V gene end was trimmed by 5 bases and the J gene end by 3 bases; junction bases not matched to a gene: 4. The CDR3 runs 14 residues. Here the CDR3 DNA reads TGTGCCAGCAGCCGCAGGACTAGCGGCTACGAGCAGTACTTC. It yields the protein CASSRRTSGYEQYF.

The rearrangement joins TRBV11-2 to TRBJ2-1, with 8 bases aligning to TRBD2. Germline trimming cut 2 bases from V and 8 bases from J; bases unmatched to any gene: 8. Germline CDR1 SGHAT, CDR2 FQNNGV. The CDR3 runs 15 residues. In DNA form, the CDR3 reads TGTGCCAGCAGCTTATTCGGCGGGGGGCTGTATGAGCAGTTCTTC. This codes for CASSLFGGGLYEQFF.

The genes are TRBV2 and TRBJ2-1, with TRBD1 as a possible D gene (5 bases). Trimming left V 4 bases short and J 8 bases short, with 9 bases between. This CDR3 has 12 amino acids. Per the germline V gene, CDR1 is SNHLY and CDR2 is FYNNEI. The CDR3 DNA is TGTGCCAGCAGTGGGTGGGGCGATGAGCAGTTCTTC. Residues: CASSGWGDEQFF.

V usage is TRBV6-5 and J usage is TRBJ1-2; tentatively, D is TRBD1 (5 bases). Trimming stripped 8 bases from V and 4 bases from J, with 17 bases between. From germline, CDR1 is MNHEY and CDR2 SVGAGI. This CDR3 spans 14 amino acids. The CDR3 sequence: CASRTAGGTYGYTF. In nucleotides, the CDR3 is TGTGCCAGCCGGACCGCGGGGGGTACCTATGGCTACACCTTC.

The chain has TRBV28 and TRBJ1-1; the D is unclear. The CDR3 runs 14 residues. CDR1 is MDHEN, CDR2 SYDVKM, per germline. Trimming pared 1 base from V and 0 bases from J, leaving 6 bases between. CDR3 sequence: CASSLFEMNTEAFF. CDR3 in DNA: TGTGCCAGCAGTTTATTTGAGATGAACACTGAAGCTTTCTTT.

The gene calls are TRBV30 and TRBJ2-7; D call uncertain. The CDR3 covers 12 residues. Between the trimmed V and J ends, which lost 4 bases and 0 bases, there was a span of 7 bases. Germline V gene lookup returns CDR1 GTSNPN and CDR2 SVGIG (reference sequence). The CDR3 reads CAWTKSSYEQYF. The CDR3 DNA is TGTGCCTGGACTAAGAGCTCCTACGAGCAGTACTTC. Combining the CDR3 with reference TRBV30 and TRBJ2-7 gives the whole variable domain SQTIHQWPATLVQPVGSPLSLECTVEGTSNPNLYWYRQAAGRGLQLLFYSVGIGQISSEVPQNLSASRPQDRQFILSSKKLLLSDSGFYLCAWTKSSYEQYFGPGTRLTVT.

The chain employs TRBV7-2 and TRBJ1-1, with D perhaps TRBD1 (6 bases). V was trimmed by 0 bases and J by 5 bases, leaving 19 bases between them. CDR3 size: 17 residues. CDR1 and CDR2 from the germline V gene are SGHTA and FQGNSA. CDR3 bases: TGTGCCAGCAGCTTAGCCATAGTCACAGGGATTTGGACTGAAGCTTTCTTT. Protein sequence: CASSLAIVTGIWTEAFF. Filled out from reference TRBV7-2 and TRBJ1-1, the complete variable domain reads GAGVSQSPSNKVTEKGKDVELRCDPISGHTALYWYRQSLGQGLEFLIYFQGNSAPDKSGLPSDRFSAERTGGSVSTLTIQRTQQEDSAVYLCASSLAIVTGIWTEAFFGQGTRLTVV.

This CDR3 reads CASSYTSIDYGNTIYF. The CDR3 DNA follows: TGTGCCAGCAGTTACACGTCAATAGATTATGGAAACACCATATATTTT. The genes are TRBV6-5 and TRBJ1-3; D uncertain. Germline V CDR1 and CDR2: MNHEY, SVGAGI. Trimming removed 2 bases at V and 3 bases at J, with 14 bases between. The CDR3 has 16 residues.

The CDR3 DNA reads TGTGCCAGCTCACCCAGGGCCGGCACTGAAGCTTTCTTT. It yields the protein CASSPRAGTEAFF. The chain uses TRBV18 and TRBJ1-1, with a tentative D call TRBD1 (5 bases). Trimming left V 3 bases short and J 4 bases short, with 9 bases between. This CDR3 spans 13 amino acids. Germline V lookup: CDR1 KGHSH, CDR2 LQKENI.

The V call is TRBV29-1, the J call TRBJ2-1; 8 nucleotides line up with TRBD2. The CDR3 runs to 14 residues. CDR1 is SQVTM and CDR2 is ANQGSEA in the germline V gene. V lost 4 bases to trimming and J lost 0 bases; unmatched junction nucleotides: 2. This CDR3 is CSVVSGASYNEQFF. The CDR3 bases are TGCAGCGTTGTTAGCGGGGCCTCCTACAATGAGCAGTTCTTC.

The CDR3 loop is CASRVGLAGSGANVLTF. For the CDR3, the DNA is TGTGCCAGCCGAGTGGGACTAGCGGGATCTGGGGCCAACGTCCTGACTTTC. The chain carries TRBV19 and TRBJ2-6; 13 positions agree with TRBD2. There are 17 residues in the CDR3. V was clipped by 9 bases and J by 1 base; unmatched bases: 6. Germline lookup yields CDR1 LNHDA and CDR2 SQIVND (reference sequence).